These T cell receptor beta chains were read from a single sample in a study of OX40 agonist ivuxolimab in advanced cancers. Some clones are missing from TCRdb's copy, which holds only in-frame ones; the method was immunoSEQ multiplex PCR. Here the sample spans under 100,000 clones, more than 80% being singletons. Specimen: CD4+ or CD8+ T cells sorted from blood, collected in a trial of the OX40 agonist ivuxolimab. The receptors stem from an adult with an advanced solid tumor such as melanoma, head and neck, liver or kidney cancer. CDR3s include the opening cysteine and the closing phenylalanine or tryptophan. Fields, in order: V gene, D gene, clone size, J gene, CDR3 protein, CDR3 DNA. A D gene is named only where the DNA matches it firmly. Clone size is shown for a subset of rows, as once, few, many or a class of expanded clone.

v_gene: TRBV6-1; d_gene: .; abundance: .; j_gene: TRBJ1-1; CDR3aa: CASRGARGLNTEAFF; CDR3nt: TGTGCCAGCAGGGGGGCCCGGGGGCTGAACACTGAAGCTTTCTTT
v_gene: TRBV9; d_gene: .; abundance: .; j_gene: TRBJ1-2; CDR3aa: CASSVGDGYTF; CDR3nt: TGTGCCAGCAGCGTAGGTGATGGCTACACCTTC
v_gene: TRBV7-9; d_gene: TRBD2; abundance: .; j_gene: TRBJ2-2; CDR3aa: CASSSSGIAGELFF; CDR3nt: TGTGCCAGCAGCTCTAGCGGGATCGCCGGGGAGCTGTTTTTT
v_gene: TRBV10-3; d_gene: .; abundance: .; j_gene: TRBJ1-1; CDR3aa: CAITRGANTEAFF; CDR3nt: TGTGCCATCACCCGCGGAGCGAACACTGAAGCTTTCTTT
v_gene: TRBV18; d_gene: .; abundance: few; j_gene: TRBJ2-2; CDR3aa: CASSPISTGELFF; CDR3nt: TGTGCCAGCTCACCCATATCCACCGGGGAGCTGTTTTTT
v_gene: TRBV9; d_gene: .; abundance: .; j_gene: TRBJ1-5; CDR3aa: CASAGDGSNQPQHF; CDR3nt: TGTGCCAGCGCGGGGGATGGGAGCAATCAGCCCCAGCATTTT
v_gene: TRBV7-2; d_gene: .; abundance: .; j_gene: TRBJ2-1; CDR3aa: CASSGRGSYNEQFF; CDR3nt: TGTGCCAGCAGCGGCCGGGGCTCCTACAATGAGCAGTTCTTC
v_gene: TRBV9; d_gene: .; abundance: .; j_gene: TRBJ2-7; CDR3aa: CASSPGGTYEQYF; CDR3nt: TGTGCCAGCAGCCCGGGTGGAACCTACGAGCAGTACTTC
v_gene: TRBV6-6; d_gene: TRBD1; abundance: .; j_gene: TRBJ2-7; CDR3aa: CASSARDSASYEQYF; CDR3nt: TGTGCCAGCAGTGCCCGGGACAGTGCCTCCTACGAGCAGTACTTC
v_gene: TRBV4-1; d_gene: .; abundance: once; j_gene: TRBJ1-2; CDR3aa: CASSQDRQQTAYGYTF; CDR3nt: TGCGCCAGCAGCCAAGATCGACAACAGACGGCCTATGGCTACACCTTC
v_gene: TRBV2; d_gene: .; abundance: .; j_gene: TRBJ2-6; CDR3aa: CASRGGEGPFLGGANVLTF; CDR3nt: TGTGCCAGCAGAGGCGGAGAAGGCCCGTTTTTGGGGGGGGCCAACGTCCTGACTTTC
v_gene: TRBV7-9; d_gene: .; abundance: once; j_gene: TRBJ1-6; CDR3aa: CASSLSTTGLSPLHF; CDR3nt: TGTGCCAGCAGCTTATCTACAACGGGACTCTCACCCCTCCACTTT
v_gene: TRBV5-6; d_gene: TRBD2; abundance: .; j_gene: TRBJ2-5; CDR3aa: CASSLLTSGSGETQYF; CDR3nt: TGTGCCAGCAGCTTGTTAACTAGCGGGAGTGGAGAGACCCAGTACTTC
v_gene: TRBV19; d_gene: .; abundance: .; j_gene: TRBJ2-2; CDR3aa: CASSPIGQGPAGELFF; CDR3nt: TGTGCCAGTAGCCCCATAGGCCAGGGCCCGGCCGGGGAGCTGTTTTTT
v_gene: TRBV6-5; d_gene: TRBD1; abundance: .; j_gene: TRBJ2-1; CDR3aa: CASSGGQYNEQFF; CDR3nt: TGTGCCAGCAGTGGGGGACAGTACAATGAGCAGTTCTTC
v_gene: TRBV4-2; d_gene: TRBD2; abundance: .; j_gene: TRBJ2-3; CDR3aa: CASSLMGLAGGADTQYF; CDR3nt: TGTGCCAGCAGCCTAATGGGACTAGCGGGAGGGGCAGATACGCAGTATTTT
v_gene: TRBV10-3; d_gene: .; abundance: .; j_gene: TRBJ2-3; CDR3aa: CAIKSADSTDTQYF; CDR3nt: TGTGCCATCAAATCTGCCGACAGTACAGATACGCAGTATTTT
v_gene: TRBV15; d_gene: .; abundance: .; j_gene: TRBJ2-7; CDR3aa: CATSRDRRPSTHEQYF; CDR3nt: TGTGCCACCAGCAGAGATCGGAGGCCCTCAACCCACGAGCAGTACTTC
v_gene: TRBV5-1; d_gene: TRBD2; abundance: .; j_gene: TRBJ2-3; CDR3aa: CASSRTGAGGPDTQYF; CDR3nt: TGCGCCAGCAGCAGGACAGGAGCGGGGGGGCCAGATACGCAGTATTTT
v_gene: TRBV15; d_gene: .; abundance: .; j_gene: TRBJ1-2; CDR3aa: CATSREDRPANYGYTF; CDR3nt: TGTGCCACCAGCAGAGAAGACAGGCCAGCTAACTATGGCTACACCTTC
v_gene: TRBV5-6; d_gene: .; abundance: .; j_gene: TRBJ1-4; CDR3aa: CASTLGMGNEKLFF; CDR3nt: TGTGCCAGCACCCTAGGTATGGGAAATGAAAAACTGTTTTTT
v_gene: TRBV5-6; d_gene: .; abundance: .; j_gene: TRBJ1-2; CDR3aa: CASSSGSGQFYGYTF; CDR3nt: TGTGCCAGCAGCTCAGGGTCGGGTCAATTCTATGGCTACACCTTC
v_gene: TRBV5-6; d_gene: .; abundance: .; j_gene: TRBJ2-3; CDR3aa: CASSLNVPGSLRDTQYF; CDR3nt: TGTGCCAGCAGCTTGAATGTCCCGGGGTCCTTAAGGGATACGCAGTATTTT
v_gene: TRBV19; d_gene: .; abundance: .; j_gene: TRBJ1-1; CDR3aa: CASSHRALGGEAFF; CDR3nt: TGTGCCAGTAGCCACAGGGCCCTGGGGGGTGAAGCTTTCTTT
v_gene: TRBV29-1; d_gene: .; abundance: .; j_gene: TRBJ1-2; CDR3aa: CSVEGTFTGVANYGYTF; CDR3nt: TGCAGCGTTGAAGGCACTTTCACCGGGGTAGCTAACTATGGCTACACCTTC
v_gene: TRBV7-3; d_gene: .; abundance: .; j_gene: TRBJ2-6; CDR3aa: CASSPYSVSGANVLTF; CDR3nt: TGCGCCAGCAGCCCCTATTCCGTTTCTGGGGCCAACGTCCTGACTTTC
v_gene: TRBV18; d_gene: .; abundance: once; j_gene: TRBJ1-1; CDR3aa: CASSTTAGNTEAFF; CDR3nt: TGTGCCAGCTCAACCACAGCAGGGAACACTGAAGCTTTCTTT
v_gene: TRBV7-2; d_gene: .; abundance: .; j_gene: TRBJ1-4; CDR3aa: CASSSQGGNEKLFF; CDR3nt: TGTGCCAGCAGCTCCCAGGGAGGTAATGAAAAACTGTTTTTT
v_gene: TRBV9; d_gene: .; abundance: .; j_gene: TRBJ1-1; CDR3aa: CASSIGQQMNTEAFF; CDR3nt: TGTGCCAGCAGCATTGGACAGCAGATGAACACTGAAGCTTTCTTT
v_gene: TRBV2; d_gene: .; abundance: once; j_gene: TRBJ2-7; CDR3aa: CASSAIIGSYEQYF; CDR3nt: TGTGCCAGCAGTGCCATCATCGGGTCCTACGAGCAGTACTTC
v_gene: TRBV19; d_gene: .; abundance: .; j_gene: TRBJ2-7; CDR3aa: CASSWAGSSYEQYF; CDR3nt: TGTGCCAGTAGTTGGGCGGGGAGCTCCTACGAGCAGTACTTC
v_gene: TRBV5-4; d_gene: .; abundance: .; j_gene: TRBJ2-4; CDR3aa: CASSQDRDSLNIQYF; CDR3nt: TGCGCCAGCAGCCAAGATCGGGACTCCCTGAACATTCAGTACTTC
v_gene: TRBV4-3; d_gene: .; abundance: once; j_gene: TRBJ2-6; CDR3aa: CASSPGWGLGANVLTF; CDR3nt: TGCGCCAGCAGCCCAGGGTGGGGGCTGGGGGCCAACGTCCTGACTTTC
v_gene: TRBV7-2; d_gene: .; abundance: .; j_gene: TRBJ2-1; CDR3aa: CASSLGDSTNEQFF; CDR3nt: TGTGCCAGCAGCTTAGGGGACTCGACCAATGAGCAGTTCTTC
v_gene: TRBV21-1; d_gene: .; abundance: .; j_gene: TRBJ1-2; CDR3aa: CASSKDRTRVYTF; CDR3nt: TGTGCCAGCAGCAAGGACAGGACCAGAGTCTACACCTTC
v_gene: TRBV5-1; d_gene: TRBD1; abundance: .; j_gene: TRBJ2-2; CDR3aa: CASSLRAQGEANTGELFF; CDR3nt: TGCGCCAGCAGCCTTAGGGCCCAGGGGGAAGCGAACACCGGGGAGCTGTTTTTT
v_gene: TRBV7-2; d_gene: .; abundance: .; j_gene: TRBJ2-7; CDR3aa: CASSLAFRAREQYF; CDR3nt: TGTGCCAGCAGCTTAGCGTTCAGGGCTAGGGAGCAGTACTTC
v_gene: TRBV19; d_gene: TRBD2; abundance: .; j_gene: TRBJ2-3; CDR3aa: CASSIGLAGGRGTDTQYF; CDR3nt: TGTGCCAGTAGTATAGGACTAGCGGGGGGGCGTGGGACAGATACGCAGTATTTT
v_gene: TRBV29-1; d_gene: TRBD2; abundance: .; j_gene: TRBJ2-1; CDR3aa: CSVVGSGLGNEQFF; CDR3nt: TGCAGCGTGGTTGGGTCGGGACTAGGCAATGAGCAGTTCTTC
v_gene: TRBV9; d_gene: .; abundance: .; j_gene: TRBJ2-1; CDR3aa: CASSPMGHSSYNEQFF; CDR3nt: TGTGCCAGCAGCCCTATGGGGCATAGCTCCTACAATGAGCAGTTCTTC
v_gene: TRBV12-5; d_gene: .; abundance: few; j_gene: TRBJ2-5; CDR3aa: CASGLRGNRPETQYF; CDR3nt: TGTGCTAGTGGTTTAAGGGGGAACCGCCCAGAGACCCAGTACTTC
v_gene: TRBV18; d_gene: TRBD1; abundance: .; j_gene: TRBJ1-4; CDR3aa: CASSAITGGADEKLFF; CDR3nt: TGTGCCAGCTCAGCAATAACAGGGGGCGCCGATGAAAAACTGTTTTTT
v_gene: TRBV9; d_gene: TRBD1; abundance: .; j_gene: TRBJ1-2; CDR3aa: CASSVSRDRVSYGYTF; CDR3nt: TGTGCCAGCAGCGTGAGCCGGGACAGGGTTAGCTATGGCTACACCTTC
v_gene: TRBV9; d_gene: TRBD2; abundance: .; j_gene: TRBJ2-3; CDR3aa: CASSTAELAGSTDTQYF; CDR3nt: TGTGCCAGCAGCACCGCAGAGCTAGCGGGGAGCACAGATACGCAGTATTTT
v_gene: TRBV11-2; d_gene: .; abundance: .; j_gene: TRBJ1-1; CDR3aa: CASSLSGQMNTEAFF; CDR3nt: TGTGCCAGCAGCTTAAGCGGACAAATGAACACTGAAGCTTTCTTT
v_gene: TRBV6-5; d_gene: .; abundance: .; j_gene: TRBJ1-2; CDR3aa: CASSPTRNNYGYTF; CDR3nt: TGTGCCAGCAGCCCCACTCGGAATAACTATGGCTACACCTTC